The count of the clone carrying this TCR beta chain is one. Antigen specificity is unknown. The data derive from a study of shared clonotypes between healthy human individuals. Overall study results and limits: Relative to memory subsets, naive subsets generally showed larger estimated richness.

This CDR3 contains 15 residues. The V and J ends lost 3 bases and 5 bases respectively, with 13 bases between them. Germline V gene lookup returns CDR1 MNHEY and CDR2 SMNVEV (reference sequence). Cells designated naive CD8 were CD45RO-negative and were positively selected for CCR7, with terminally differentiated effector memory CD45RA+ cells excluded. Profiled with immunoSEQ multiplex PCR; TCRdb holds only in-frame clones, not every one. The data show some 2,000,000 clones, about 95% seen once. The sample consisted of naive CD8+ T cells sorted from blood. The sequence was collected from a man aged 18 to 35 in good health. The rearrangement joins TRBV27 to TRBJ2-2; either TRBD1 or TRBD2 may fit D (6 bases each). The CDR3, as DNA: TGTGCCAGCAGTTTTTGGGGGGCGCGAACCGGGGAGCTGTTTTTT. Translated: CASSFWGARTGELFF.